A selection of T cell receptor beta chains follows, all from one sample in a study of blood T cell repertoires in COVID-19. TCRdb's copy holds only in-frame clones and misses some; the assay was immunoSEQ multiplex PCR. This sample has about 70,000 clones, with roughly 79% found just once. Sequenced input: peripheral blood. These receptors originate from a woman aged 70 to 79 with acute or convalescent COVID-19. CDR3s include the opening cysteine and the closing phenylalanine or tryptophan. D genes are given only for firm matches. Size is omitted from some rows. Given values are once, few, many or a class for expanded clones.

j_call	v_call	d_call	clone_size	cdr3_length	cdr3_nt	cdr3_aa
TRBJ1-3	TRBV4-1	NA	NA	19	TGCGCCAGCAGCCAAGATCGCTTTTTGAGGGTTAGACCTGGAAACACCATATATTTT	CASSQDRFLRVRPGNTIYF
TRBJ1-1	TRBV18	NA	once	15	TGTGCCAGCTCACCAGCGGACAGTTCCAACACTGAAGCTTTCTTT	CASSPADSSNTEAFF
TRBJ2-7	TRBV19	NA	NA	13	TGTGCCAGTAGTATAGTGGGGGCACGCGAGCAGTACTTC	CASSIVGAREQYF
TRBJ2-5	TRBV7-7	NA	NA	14	TGTGCCAGCAGCTTAGCCCCAGAGGGCGAGACCCAGTACTTC	CASSLAPEGETQYF
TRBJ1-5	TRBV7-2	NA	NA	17	TGTGCCAGCAGCCCTCCCCCCGGGGGAAGGAGCAATCAGCCCCAGCATTTT	CASSPPPGGRSNQPQHF
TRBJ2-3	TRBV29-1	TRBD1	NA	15	TGCAGCGTCGCTGGGACAGGGGGCAGAACAGATACGCAGTATTTT	CSVAGTGGRTDTQYF
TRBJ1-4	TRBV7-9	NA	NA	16	TGTGCCAGCAGCTCGAGTGGGGCAGTTACTAATGAAAAACTGTTTTTT	CASSSSGAVTNEKLFF
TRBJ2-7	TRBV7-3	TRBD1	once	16	TGTGCCAGCAGATCAAGACAGGGCCCATCTGATTGCGAGCAGTACTTC	CASRSRQGPSDCEQYF
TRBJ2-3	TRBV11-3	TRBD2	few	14	TGTGCCAGCAGCCAGACTAGCGGGAGACATACGCAGTATTTT	CASSQTSGRHTQYF
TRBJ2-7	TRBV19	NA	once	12	TGTGCCAGTAGTATTGGTAGCTACGAGCAGTACTTC	CASSIGSYEQYF
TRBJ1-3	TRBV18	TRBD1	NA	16	TGTGCCAGCTCACCGGGACAGCTGAGCTCTGGAAACACCATATATTTT	CASSPGQLSSGNTIYF
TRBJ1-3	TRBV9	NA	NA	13	TGTGCCAGCAGCTCCGCTGACAGAGGCGCCATATATTTT	CASSSADRGAIYF
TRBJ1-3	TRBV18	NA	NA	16	TGTGCCAGCTCACCATACGAGGGTCTTACTGGAAACACCATATATTTT	CASSPYEGLTGNTIYF
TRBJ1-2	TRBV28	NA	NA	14	TGTGCCAGCAGTTTATCCAGGACTAACTATGGCTACACCTTC	CASSLSRTNYGYTF
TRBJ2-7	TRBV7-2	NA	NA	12	TGTGCCAGCAGGACAGGCTCCTACGAGCAGTACTTC	CASRTGSYEQYF
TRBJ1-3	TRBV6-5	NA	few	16	TGTGCCAGCAGTTACTCAAGGGAGTTCTCTGGAAACACCATATATTTT	CASSYSREFSGNTIYF
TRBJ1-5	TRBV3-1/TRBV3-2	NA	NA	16	TGTGCCAGCAGCCTGACATTTTCCTATAGCAATCAGCCCCAGCATTTT	CASSLTFSYSNQPQHF
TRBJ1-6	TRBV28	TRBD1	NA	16	TGTGCCAGCAGTTCAGCCGGGACAGGATATAATTCACCCCTCCACTTT	CASSSAGTGYNSPLHF
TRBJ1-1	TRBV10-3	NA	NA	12	TGTGCCATCAGGGAGCTGAGCACTGAAGCTTTCTTT	CAIRELSTEAFF
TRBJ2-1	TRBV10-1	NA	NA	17	TGCGCCAGCAGTGAGCCAAGAAAGGGTACTCGCGGGAATGAGCAGTTCTTC	CASSEPRKGTRGNEQFF
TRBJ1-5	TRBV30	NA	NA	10	TGTGCCTGGAGTAGGGGGCCCCAGCATTTT	CAWSRGPQHF
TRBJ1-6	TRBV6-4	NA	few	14	TGTGCCAGCAGTGGTGGGCGGAGGCGCTCACCCCTCCACTTT	CASSGGRRRSPLHF
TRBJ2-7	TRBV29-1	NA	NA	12	TGCAGCGTTGTACGGGGCTCCTACGAGCAGTACTTC	CSVVRGSYEQYF
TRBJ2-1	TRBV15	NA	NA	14	TGTGCCACCAGCAGAGATCCCGGGGGCAATGAGCAGTTCTTC	CATSRDPGGNEQFF
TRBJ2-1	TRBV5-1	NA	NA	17	TGCGCCAGCAGCTTAACCCGGACCGGGACTGCCGGCAATGAGCAGTTCTTC	CASSLTRTGTAGNEQFF
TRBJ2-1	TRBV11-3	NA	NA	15	TGTGCCAGCAGTGTGCGTAGCGCGGCCTACAATGAGCAGTTCTTC	CASSVRSAAYNEQFF
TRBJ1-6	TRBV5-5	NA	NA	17	TGTGCCAGCAGCTTGTCAGACGGACTCTCCTATAATTCACCCCTCCACTTT	CASSLSDGLSYNSPLHF
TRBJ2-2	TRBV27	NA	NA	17	TGTGCCAGCAGTTTATCGATCGGACAGATAAACACCGGGGAGCTGTTTTTT	CASSLSIGQINTGELFF
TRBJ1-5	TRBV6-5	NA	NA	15	TGTGCCAGCTATCCGACAGACAGGCCCTCGAAGCCCCAGCATTTT	CASYPTDRPSKPQHF
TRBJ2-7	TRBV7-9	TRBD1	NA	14	TGTGCCAGCAGCCGTGACAGGGGAGCCTACGAGCAGTACTTC	CASSRDRGAYEQYF
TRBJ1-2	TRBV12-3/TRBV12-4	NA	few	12	TGTGCCAGCAGTTTGACAGTCTATGGCTACACCTTC	CASSLTVYGYTF
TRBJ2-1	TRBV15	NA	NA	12	TGTGCCACCGGCCAGGGGTACAATGAGCAGTTCTTC	CATGQGYNEQFF
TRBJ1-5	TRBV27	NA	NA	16	TGTGCCCCCTACCACCGACAGGACTCAATTCATCAGCCCCAGCATTTT	CAPYHRQDSIHQPQHF
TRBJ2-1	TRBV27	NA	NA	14	TGTGCCAGCAGTTTGGACTATCTCTACAATGAGCAGTTCTTC	CASSLDYLYNEQFF
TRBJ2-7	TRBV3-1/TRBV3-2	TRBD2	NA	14	TGTGCCAGCAGCGGGACTAGCGCTCCCTACGAGCAGTACTTC	CASSGTSAPYEQYF
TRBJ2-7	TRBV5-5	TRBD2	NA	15	TGTGCCAGCAGCTTGCTAACTAGCGGGGAATACGAGCAGTACTTC	CASSLLTSGEYEQYF
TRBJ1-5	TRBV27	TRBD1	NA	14	TGTGCCAGCAAGGACAGGGGGAGCAATCAGCCCCAGCATTTT	CASKDRGSNQPQHF